The rows below give T cell receptor beta chains drawn from one sample of a study of OX40 agonist ivuxolimab in advanced cancers. Assay: immunoSEQ multiplex PCR; the TCRdb copy retains only in-frame clones and omits some. The sample has some 39,000 clones, approximately 79% seen once. Sequencing used CD4+ or CD8+ T cells sorted from blood, obtained in a trial of the OX40 agonist ivuxolimab. These receptors were collected from an adult with an advanced solid tumor such as melanoma, head and neck, liver or kidney cancer. Both conserved end residues are part of each CDR3. Fields, in order: clone size, D gene, J gene, V gene, CDR3 DNA, CDR3 protein. The D gene is left open where the match is weak. Clone size, where shown, is once, few, many, or a class for clones that have expanded.

NA,NA,TRBJ2-3,TRBV7-9,TGTGCCAGCAGCCCACTATGGGGCAGGGGAATGAATCCCACAGATACGCAGTATTTT,CASSPLWGRGMNPTDTQYF
once,TRBD2,TRBJ2-5,TRBV11-2,TGTGCCAGCAGCGCCCGACTAGCGTCGGAGACCCAGTACTTC,CASSARLASETQYF
NA,NA,TRBJ2-5,TRBV7-3,TGTGCCAGCAGCCAATGGGGCCGGGAGACCCAGTACTTC,CASSQWGRETQYF
NA,TRBD1,TRBJ2-1,TRBV27,TGTGCCAGCAGTTTAGGGCGATGGACAGGGTACAATGAGCAGTTCTTC,CASSLGRWTGYNEQFF
NA,NA,TRBJ1-1,TRBV5-1,TGCGCCAGCAGCTTCTCGGGAGGAGGGGCGGGGATGAACACTGAAGCTTTCTTT,CASSFSGGGAGMNTEAFF
NA,NA,TRBJ2-7,TRBV30,TGTGCCTGGAGTGTAATCCAGGGTTACGAGCAGTACTTC,CAWSVIQGYEQYF
few,NA,TRBJ1-5,TRBV2,TGTGCCAGCAGTGTCAGGGGAGGGGCCCAGCATTTT,CASSVRGGAQHF
few,NA,TRBJ1-1,TRBV5-4,TGTGCCAGCAGCACACCCGGGACGGACCATCTACCGCACACTGAAGCTTTCTTT,CASSTPGTDHLPHTEAFF
NA,NA,TRBJ2-1,TRBV5-1,TGCGCCAGCAGCTTAGCGCCGGGGACCTACAATGAGCAGTTCTTC,CASSLAPGTYNEQFF
NA,NA,TRBJ2-7,TRBV5-1,TGCGCCAGCACCCGAGCAGGTGATCCCAACAACGAGCAGTACTTC,CASTRAGDPNNEQYF
NA,NA,TRBJ1-6,TRBV6-1,TGTGCCGTCTCCGGGGGCGCGGGTTCACCCCTCCACTTT,CAVSGGAGSPLHF
NA,TRBD2,TRBJ2-7,TRBV27,TGTGCCAGCAGTTTGTATGGAACGACGGGGGGCGAGCAGTACTTC,CASSLYGTTGGEQYF
NA,TRBD1,TRBJ2-7,TRBV5-1,TGCGCCAGCAGCTTCGGGACAGGCACCTACGAGCAGTACTTC,CASSFGTGTYEQYF
few,NA,TRBJ1-2,TRBV28,TGTGCCAGCAGTCCCCTCGTAGGACAGCGACTTAACTATGGCTACACCTTC,CASSPLVGQRLNYGYTF
once,TRBD2,TRBJ2-2,TRBV11-2,TGTGCCAGCAGCTATAGCGGGGGGGCCATCGGGGAGCTGTTTTTT,CASSYSGGAIGELFF
NA,TRBD2,TRBJ2-2,TRBV6-1,TGTGCCAGCTTAGCGGGGGAGGACACCGGGGAGCTGTTTTTT,CASLAGEDTGELFF
NA,NA,TRBJ2-7,TRBV27,TGTGCCAGCAGTTTAACCGGCTACGAGCAGTACTTC,CASSLTGYEQYF
NA,NA,TRBJ1-5,TRBV4-2,TGTGCCAGCACCCAACGGACAGGCAATCAGCCCCAGCATTTT,CASTQRTGNQPQHF
NA,NA,TRBJ2-3,TRBV6-1,TGTGCCAGCAGCATAGGCCCACTTACAGATACGCAGTATTTT,CASSIGPLTDTQYF
NA,NA,TRBJ2-2,TRBV11-2,TGTGCCAGCAGCTTAGAGTCTAACACCGGGGAGCTGTTTTTT,CASSLESNTGELFF
once,NA,TRBJ1-6,TRBV30,TGTGCCTGGAGTGTACATTCACCCCTCCACTTT,CAWSVHSPLHF
NA,NA,TRBJ1-1,TRBV13,TGTGCCAGCAGCTCCGACGAGAACACTGAAGCTTTCTTT,CASSSDENTEAFF
NA,TRBD1,TRBJ1-2,TRBV5-1,TGCGCCAGCAGCTTGGTCAGGGGGGACTATGGCTACACCTTC,CASSLVRGDYGYTF
NA,NA,TRBJ2-7,TRBV15,TGTGCCACCAGCAGCCTTCTGAGGCCCTACGAGCAGTACTTC,CATSSLLRPYEQYF
NA,NA,TRBJ2-7,TRBV14,TGTGCCAGCAGCCAAGATCGGCGAAACGAGCAGTACTTC,CASSQDRRNEQYF
once,NA,TRBJ1-2,TRBV28,TGTGCCAGCCGTGGGGCAGGTGTCGTGGGAGGCTACACCTTC,CASRGAGVVGGYTF
NA,NA,TRBJ2-1,TRBV7-8,TGTGCCAGCAGCTTAGGGAGGGGGGGCAATGAGCAGTTCTTC,CASSLGRGGNEQFF